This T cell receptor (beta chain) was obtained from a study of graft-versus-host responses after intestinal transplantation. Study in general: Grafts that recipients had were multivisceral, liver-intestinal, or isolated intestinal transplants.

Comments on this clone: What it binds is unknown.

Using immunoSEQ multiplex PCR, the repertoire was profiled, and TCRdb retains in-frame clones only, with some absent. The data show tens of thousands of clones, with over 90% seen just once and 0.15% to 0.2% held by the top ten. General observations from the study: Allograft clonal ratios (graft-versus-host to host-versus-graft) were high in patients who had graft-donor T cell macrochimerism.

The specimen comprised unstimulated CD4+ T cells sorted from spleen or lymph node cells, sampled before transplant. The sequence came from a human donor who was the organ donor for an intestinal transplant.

The CDR3 spells CASSSGLAGVIQETQYF. CDR3 sequence (DNA): TGTGCCAGCAGCTCGGGACTAGCGGGGGTCATCCAAGAGACCCAGTACTTC. The rearrangement uses TRBV7-3 and TRBJ2-5, with TRBD2 matching 14 bases. The CDR3 covers 17 residues. Trimming cost V 4 bases and J 1 base; bases outside gene matches: 5. The V gene's germline CDR1 is SGHTA and CDR2 FQGTGA. The variable domain in full, completed from reference TRBV7-3 and TRBJ2-5, reads GAGVSQTPSNKVTEKGKYVELRCDPISGHTALYWYRQSLGQGPEFLIYFQGTGAADDSGLPNDRFFAVRPEGSVSTLKIQRTERGDSAVYLCASSSGLAGVIQETQYFGPGTRLLVL.